A selection of T cell receptor beta chains follows, all from one sample in a study of spatial heterogeneity in lung cancer. MiXCR, applied by TCRdb to the 5' RACE reads, yields one record per CDR3 protein. Among some 15,000 distinct CDR3 sequences listed, around 9.1% were seen once. The source was PBMCs, collected at surgery. The receptor source for this set is a male donor with early-stage non-small cell lung cancer. The CDR3 runs from the conserved cysteine through the conserved F or W. The D gene is left open where the match is weak. Clone sizes are shown as how often the clone was seen (once, few, many) or a class if it is expanded.

v_call	j_call	d_call	clone_size	cdr3_nt	cdr3_aa
TRBV30	TRBJ1-3	.	medium-sized	TGTGCCTGGAGGGGGGACATCTCTGGAAACACCATATATTTT	CAWRGDISGNTIYF
TRBV7-2	TRBJ2-3	.	many	TGTGCCAGCAGCTTATACTCCAAGGCGCAGTATTTT	CASSLYSKAQYF
TRBV12-3/TRBV12-4	TRBJ1-1	.	many	TGTGCCAGCCTCGGACAGTCGAACACTGAAGCTTTCTTT	CASLGQSNTEAFF
TRBV6-6	TRBJ2-3	.	many	TGTGCCAGCAGTTACTCGGTCAGGAGCACAGATACGCAGTATTTT	CASSYSVRSTDTQYF
TRBV7-9	TRBJ2-7	TRBD2	many	TGTGCCAGCAGCTTAGATGCTAGCGGGCTCTCCATCTACGGGGACGAGCAGTACTTC	CASSLDASGLSIYGDEQYF
TRBV20-1	TRBJ2-5	TRBD2	many	TGCAGTGCGGGGGGGGAAGAGACCCAGTACTTC	CSAGGEETQYF
TRBV7-9	TRBJ1-1	.	many	TGTGCCAGCAGCTGGGGGGGAGACACTGAAGCCTTCTTT	CASSWGGDTEAFF
TRBV29-1	TRBJ2-7	.	many	TGCAGCGTTTTAGCCTCGCGGGAGCAGTACTTC	CSVLASREQYF
TRBV12-3/TRBV12-4	TRBJ1-1	TRBD1	many	TGTGCCAGCAGTACCCCCACCGACGACAGGGGAAGTGCTTTCTTT	CASSTPTDDRGSAFF
TRBV20-1	TRBJ1-2	.	many	TGCAGTGCTAGTATCGGGCTAGAGGGCTACACCTTC	CSASIGLEGYTF
TRBV6-5	TRBJ1-6	.	many	TGTGCCACCTCAGCGAGCTCCTATAATTCACCCCTCCACTTT	CATSASSYNSPLHF
TRBV20-1	TRBJ1-5	.	many	TGCAGTGCTCCGAAGGACGATAATCAGCCCCAGCATTTT	CSAPKDDNQPQHF
TRBV4-1	TRBJ2-7	.	many	TGCGCCAGCAGCCCCTCTGACCGGTTTTCCTACGAGCAGTACTTC	CASSPSDRFSYEQYF
TRBV27	TRBJ1-1	.	many	TGTGCCAGCAGAAAGGGTAATAGGAACACTGAAGCTTTCTTT	CASRKGNRNTEAFF